Below are 25 T cell receptor beta chains sequenced from a single sample in a study of post-analysis software for immune sequencing data. Findings and caveats of the study: A handful of TRBV segments were significantly more frequent in patients than in controls. TRBV5-6, TRBV5-1 and TRBV20-1 were among these segments.

No cognate antigen is known for these TCRs. Unique molecular identifiers featured in each of the TCR beta cDNA libraries. TCRdb re-analysed the PCR reads in MiXCR, keeping a single row per CDR3 protein. The data hold about 810,000 distinct CDR3 sequences, with about 57% observed a single time. Material: blood. The receptor set was obtained from a girl aged 5-17 years with multiple sclerosis.

The rearrangement links TRBV7-2 to TRBJ2-1; no reliable D call. The CDR3 spans 13 residues. Germline lookup yields CDR1 SGHTA and CDR2 FQGNSA. Trimming cost V 5 bases and J 8 bases, with 13 bases left between them. CDR3: CASSHGFSDEQFF. Written as DNA, the CDR3 is TGTGCCAGCAGCCACGGATTCAGCGATGAGCAGTTCTTC.

The rearrangement links TRBV29-1 to TRBJ2-1; 8 positions agree with TRBD1. The germline V gene encodes CDR1 SQVTM and CDR2 ANQGSEA. The junction had 5 bases not matched to a gene; V was cut back by 3 bases and J by 4 bases. This CDR3 is 14 amino acids long. The CDR3 coding sequence is TGCAGCGTTGAGGTCAGGGGGCATTACAATGAGCAGTTCTTC. It translates to CSVEVRGHYNEQFF.

This chain connects TRBV2 to TRBJ2-1; 9 bases are shared with TRBD2. Trimming removed 0 bases from V and 3 bases from J; junction bases left unmatched: 3. Germline assignment: CDR1 SNHLY and CDR2 FYNNEI. This CDR3 has 16 amino acids. CDR3 sequence: CASSEAGTSNYNEQFF. In nucleotides, the CDR3 is TGTGCCAGCAGTGAAGCCGGGACTAGCAACTACAATGAGCAGTTCTTC.

The chain recombines TRBV9 with TRBJ1-2, with TRBD1 as a possible D gene (5 bases). This CDR3 is built from 15 residues. The V gene lost 5 bases and the J gene lost 0 bases, with 14 bases spanning the gap. CDR1 and CDR2 (germline): SGDLS, YYNGEE. The CDR3 here is CASRLGAGANYGYTF. In nucleotides, the CDR3 is TGTGCCAGCAGGCTCGGGGCAGGAGCTAACTATGGCTACACCTTC.

This clonotype has a handful of counts. The gene calls are TRBV20-1 and TRBJ2-5; 7 nucleotides align to TRBD2. Germline V gene sequence: CDR1 DFQATT, CDR2 SNEGSKA (reference sequence). The CDR3 consists of 15 residues. V dropped 2 bases and J dropped 4; count of bases not matched to a gene: 10. The CDR3: CSARYPAGLAETQYF. The CDR3 nucleotides read TGCAGTGCTAGATACCCAGCGGGATTGGCAGAGACCCAGTACTTC.

This chain connects TRBV2 to TRBJ2-2; 8 bases match TRBD1. The V and J ends lost 10 bases and 4 bases, in that order; junction bases with no gene match: 5. CDR3 length equals 13 residues. Per the germline V gene, CDR1 is SNHLY and CDR2 is FYNNEI. The CDR3 DNA reads TGTGCCACCCGACAGGGGCCCACCGGGGAGCTGTTTTTT. Translation gives CATRQGPTGELFF.

The rearrangement joins TRBV7-9 to TRBJ2-7; tentatively, D is TRBD1 (6 bases). V lost 4 bases and J 7 bases, leaving 17 bases between the germline ends. There are 14 residues in the CDR3. CDR1 SEHNR and CDR2 FQNEAQ come from the germline V gene (reference sequence). CDR3 sequence reads: CASSSSTGYNEQYF. The CDR3 bases are TGTGCCAGCAGCTCTTCGACAGGCTACAATGAGCAGTACTTC.

The chain couples TRBV10-3 to TRBJ2-5; 15 bases map to TRBD2. After removal of 6 bases from V and 1 base from J, the junction contained 9 bases not matched to a gene. The CDR3 loop spans 18 amino acids. Germline loops: CDR1 ENHRY, CDR2 SYGVKD. The CDR3 sequence: CAIRPGLAGGRSQETQYF. The DNA for the CDR3 is TGTGCCATCAGGCCAGGACTAGCGGGGGGGAGATCCCAAGAGACCCAGTACTTC.

This clonotype appeared many times. The chain links TRBV3-1 to TRBJ2-5; no reliable D call. The germline V gene encodes CDR1 LGHDT and CDR2 YNNKEL (reference sequence). The CDR3 has 12 residues. The V and J ends lost 4 bases and 0 bases respectively, with 3 bases between them. The CDR3 coding sequence is TGTGCCAGCAGCCGGTACCAAGAGACCCAGTACTTC. It specifies CASSRYQETQYF.

This chain links TRBV5-1 with TRBJ1-1; D is unresolved. V was clipped by 0 bases and J by 11 bases, with 5 bases between them. The CDR3 is made up of 10 amino acids. In germline, CDR1 is SGHRS, CDR2 YFSETQ. The CDR3 is CASSLERAFF. CDR3 sequence (DNA): TGCGCCAGCAGCTTGGAAAGGGCTTTCTTT.

The chain joins TRBV6-6 to TRBJ2-7; D ambiguous. The CDR3 runs 15 residues. The V end was cut by 4 bases, the J end by 1 base, with 14 bases between. CDR1 MNHNY and CDR2 SVGAGI come from the germline V gene (reference sequence). This CDR3 is CASSWPESESYEQYF. The CDR3 bases are TGTGCCAGCAGTTGGCCGGAGAGCGAATCCTACGAGCAGTACTTC.

Only a few counts were recorded for this clonotype. The rearrangement uses TRBV7-9 and TRBJ2-7, with D possibly being TRBD2 (7 bases). With 4 bases removed from V and 2 bases from J, the gap between germline ends came to 27 bases. Germline V CDR1 and CDR2: SEHNR, FQNEAQ (reference sequence). The CDR3 has 19 residues. Written as DNA, the CDR3 is TGTGCCAGCAGCTCCTCCCCGGGACAAAGACTAGCTCTAGCCTACGAGCAGTACTTC. This translates into CASSSSPGQRLALAYEQYF.

The chain uses TRBV20-1 and TRBJ2-7, with 9 bases matching TRBD2. Gene TRBJ2-5 matches the end of the DNA better, so the J call may be wrong. The CDR3 has 17 amino acids. Germline CDR1 reads DFQATT; CDR2 reads SNEGSKA (reference sequence). This CDR3 reads CSPWSPPTSGPQETQYF. The CDR3 DNA is TGCAGTCCCTGGAGTCCACCCACTAGCGGGCCACAAGAGACCCAGTACTTC.

The V call is TRBV6-1, the J call TRBJ2-7, with D maybe TRBD2 (6 bases). CDR1 and CDR2 from the germline V gene are MNHNS and SASEGT. Trimming removed 0 bases at V and 4 bases at J, with 13 bases between. The CDR3 runs 15 residues. The CDR3 reads CASSEATSTRYEQYF. In nucleotides, the CDR3 is TGTGCCAGCAGTGAAGCAACTAGCACAAGGTACGAGCAGTACTTC.

The V call is TRBV6-1, the J call TRBJ2-6, with D perhaps matching TRBD2 (5 bases). There are 16 residues in the CDR3. Trimming shortened V by 6 bases and J by 4 bases, and 16 bases separated the two germline ends. CDR1 MNHNS and CDR2 SASEGT come from the germline V gene. The CDR3 nucleotides read TGTGCCAGCAGGAGAGCGGTATCGGGAGGGGCCAACGTCCTGACTTTC. Encoded protein: CASRRAVSGGANVLTF.

The chain couples TRBV12-3 or TRBV12-4 to TRBJ2-1; the D gene is possibly TRBD2 (5 bases). The V and J ends lost 4 bases and 1 base respectively, with 14 bases between them. This CDR3 region has 16 residues. The CDR3 is CASSSSTTPSYNEQFF. The DNA for the CDR3 is TGTGCCAGCAGTTCCTCGACTACCCCATCCTACAATGAGCAGTTCTTC.

This clonotype was seen a few times. This chain uses TRBV7-3 with TRBJ2-1; possible D gene TRBD2, 5 bases. The germline V and J ends were trimmed by 3 bases and 9 bases, with 15 bases remaining between them. The germline gives CDR1 SGHTA, CDR2 FQGTGA. The CDR3 sequence is 14 residues long. CDR3 sequence reads: CASSFGRAEGEQFF. The DNA of the CDR3 is TGTGCCAGCAGCTTCGGGCGGGCTGAGGGTGAGCAGTTCTTC.

The gene calls are TRBV27 and TRBJ2-7; 9 bases are shared with TRBD1. The CDR3 has 15 amino acids. Germline V lookup: CDR1 MNHEY, CDR2 SMNVEV (reference sequence). V lost 6 bases, J lost 2 bases, and 8 bases stayed unmatched. CDR3 coding DNA: TGTGCCAGCAGACTTCCGGGACAGGGTCCCTACGAGCAGTACTTC. As protein: CASRLPGQGPYEQYF.

As to this clonotype: The conserved phenylalanine or tryptophan normally closing the CDR3 is absent here, so this likely arose from a read error. The chain has TRBV2 and TRBJ2-5, with D perhaps being TRBD1 or TRBD2 (5 bases each). This CDR3 is built from 13 residues. Germline CDR1 reads SNHLY; CDR2 reads FYNNEI. V lost 6 bases to trimming and J lost 1 base, with 9 bases between them. The CDR3 DNA follows: TGTGCCAGCAGGGGAGACAGCCAAGAGACCCAGTACCTC. Protein: CASRGDSQETQYL.

The rearrangement uses TRBV20-1 and TRBJ2-7; 7 nucleotides match TRBD1. Germline V gene lookup returns CDR1 DFQATT and CDR2 SNEGSKA (reference sequence). The CDR3 covers 14 residues. V shed 6 bases and J 3 bases; nucleotides not matched to a gene: 11. In DNA form, the CDR3 reads TGCAGTGCCCTCCTAGACAGGGTCTTCTACGAGCAGTACTTC. Translating gives CSALLDRVFYEQYF.

This clonotype occurred a few times. V and J are TRBV6-2 or TRBV6-3 and TRBJ2-7, with D perhaps TRBD2 (6 bases). V lost 5 bases and J 0 bases, leaving 14 bases between the germline ends. The V gene's germline CDR1 is MNHEY and CDR2 SVGEGT. CDR3 length: 15 residues. Written as DNA, the CDR3 is TGTGCCAGCAGTGGGAGGCTTCTACCCTCCTACGAGCAGTACTTC. Protein sequence: CASSGRLLPSYEQYF.

This chain links TRBV5-1 with TRBJ2-3; D is possibly TRBD2 (5 bases). This CDR3 contains 16 residues. Germline assignment: CDR1 SGHRS and CDR2 YFSETQ. The ends were cut back, 4 bases at V and 0 bases at J, with 15 bases in the middle. The CDR3 DNA reads TGCGCCAGCAGCCCGAGGACTCTATCTAGCACAGATACGCAGTATTTT. It encodes CASSPRTLSSTDTQYF. Using reference TRBV5-1 and TRBJ2-3 for the parts outside the CDR3, the full variable domain is KAGVTQTPRYLIKTRGQQVTLSCSPISGHRSVSWYQQTPGQGLQFLFEYFSETQRNKGNFPGRFSGRQFSNSRSEMNVSTLELGDSALYLCASSPRTLSSTDTQYFGPGTRLTVL.

The V call is TRBV29-1, the J call TRBJ1-2, with 7 bases identical to TRBD1. With V trimmed by 3 bases and J by 3 bases, 10 bases remained unmatched. The CDR3 covers 15 residues. From germline, CDR1 is SQVTM and CDR2 ANQGSEA. The CDR3, as DNA: TGCAGCGTTGATTATGCTGACAGGGCGTACTATGGCTACACCTTC. It translates to CSVDYADRAYYGYTF.

A word on this clonotype: Mismatch with germline at one junction end may stem from a read error. The chain carries TRBV5-1 and TRBJ2-5; 8 bases line up with TRBD1. The CDR3 spans 16 residues. CDR1 and CDR2 from the germline V gene are SGHRS and YFSETQ. CDR3 protein: CVSSISRQGRQETQYF. CDR3 nucleotide sequence: TGCGTCAGCAGCATTTCTCGACAGGGGCGCCAAGAGACCCAGTACTTC.

This clonotype turned up a few times. V and J are TRBV5-5 and TRBJ2-5, with D tentatively TRBD1 or TRBD2 (6 bases each). Germline CDR1 is SGHKS and CDR2 is YYEKEE (reference sequence). The ends were cut back, 4 bases at V and 3 bases at J, with 19 bases in the middle. The CDR3 is made up of 16 amino acids. The CDR3 here is CASSTGVAGGEETQYF. The CDR3 bases are TGTGCCAGCAGCACCGGGGTGGCCGGGGGCGAAGAGACCCAGTACTTC.